Listed here are 27 T cell receptor beta chains from one sample, sequenced in a study of T cell responses to AZD1222 COVID-19 vaccine. The repertoire was sequenced with immunoSEQ multiplex PCR; TCRdb's copy has only in-frame clones and lacks some. The table includes around 100,000 clones, approximately 89% detected once. The sequencing used peripheral blood, collected on day 0 of AZD1222 vaccination. These receptors came from an adult in good health.

The CDR3 region is CASSQAIRLGGYTF. The DNA for the CDR3 is TGTGCCAGCAGCCAAGCCATCCGGCTTGGCGGCTACACCTTC. The chain combines TRBV14 with TRBJ1-2; D unclear. Trimming took 1 base from V and 8 from J, leaving 14 bases between them. Germline V CDR1 and CDR2: SGHDN, FVKESK. The CDR3 covers 14 residues.

This clone was counted only a few times. This chain joins TRBV28 and TRBJ1-2, with D unresolved. Trimming stripped 8 bases from V and 4 bases from J, with 14 bases between. Germline V gives CDR1 MDHEN, CDR2 SYDVKM. There are 13 residues in the CDR3. As DNA, the CDR3 is TGTGCCAGCGTCGGGGAGCGGGCCTATGGCTACACCTTC. This codes for CASVGERAYGYTF.

This clone was recorded only once. The chain's CDR3 is CASSLGGAGETQYF. The CDR3 nucleotides read TGTGCCAGCAGCTTAGGAGGGGCGGGAGAGACCCAGTACTTC. V usage is TRBV7-9 and J usage is TRBJ2-5; D possibly uses TRBD1 or TRBD2 (5 bases each). The V end was cut by 1 base, the J end by 4 bases, with 10 bases between. Germline V gene lookup returns CDR1 SEHNR and CDR2 FQNEAQ (reference sequence). The CDR3 has 14 residues.

V gene TRBV19 combines with J gene TRBJ1-2; D unresolved. V was clipped by 5 bases and J by 7 bases, with 8 bases between them. This CDR3 comprises 11 residues. Germline V gene lookup returns CDR1 LNHDA and CDR2 SQIVND (reference sequence). The CDR3 protein is CASSSWVGYTF. For the CDR3, the DNA is TGTGCCAGTAGTTCCTGGGTTGGCTACACCTTC. Complete variable domain (other parts from reference TRBV19 and TRBJ1-2): DGGITQSPKYLFRKEGQNVTLSCEQNLNHDAMYWYRQDPGQGLRLIYYSQIVNDFQKGDIAEGYSVSREKKESFPLTVTSAQKNPTAFYLCASSSWVGYTFGSGTRLTVV.

The chain uses TRBV7-2 and TRBJ2-3; 7 bases are a match to TRBD1. J gave up 2 bases and V 6 bases, and 8 bases lay outside the gene matches. The CDR3 is 15 amino acids. CDR1 is SGHTA and CDR2 is FQGNSA in the germline V gene. CDR3 protein: CASRRGTALTDTQYF. The CDR3 DNA follows: TGTGCCAGCAGGAGAGGGACAGCCCTCACAGATACGCAGTATTTT.

This clone was seen a few times. The chain has TRBV5-5 and TRBJ1-1; D is ambiguous. The V gene lost 1 base and the J gene lost 6 bases, with 16 bases spanning the gap. The length of the CDR3 is 15 residues. From germline, CDR1 is SGHKS and CDR2 YYEKEE (reference sequence). In DNA form, the CDR3 reads TGTGCCAGCAGCTTGTTAGAGCTCGTGTCGGCTGAAGCTTTCTTT. Its translation is CASSLLELVSAEAFF.

The rearrangement links TRBV7-7 to TRBJ1-4; a weak D match, TRBD1 (6 bases). V was shortened by 5 bases and J by 7 bases, with 17 bases between the two germline ends. Germline CDR1 and CDR2: SSHAT and FNYEAQ (reference sequence). This CDR3 has 15 residues. The CDR3 nucleotides read TGTGCCAGCAGCCGTTCCGGGGGCGCGGGTGAAAAACTGTTTTTT. Translation gives CASSRSGGAGEKLFF.

This chain uses TRBV20-1 with TRBJ2-1; D remains unclear. The ends were cut back, 5 bases at V and 5 bases at J, with 7 bases in the middle. The V gene's germline CDR1 is DFQATT and CDR2 SNEGSKA (reference sequence). The CDR3 runs 11 residues. The CDR3 reads CSALRDNEQFF. The CDR3 bases are TGCAGTGCTCTACGGGACAATGAGCAGTTCTTC.

The chain is built from TRBV25-1 and TRBJ2-1; D unresolved. This CDR3 region has 14 residues. The V end was cut by 1 base, the J end by 6 bases, with 10 bases between. Germline V gene data show CDR1 as MGHDK and CDR2 as SYGVNS. The CDR3 nucleotides read TGTGCCAGCAGTGAATCACACCTGCTCAATGAGCAGTTCTTC. It is translated as CASSESHLLNEQFF.

The chain carries TRBV28 and TRBJ1-1, with D perhaps TRBD1 (6 bases). The CDR3 consists of 17 residues. Trimming removed 3 bases from V and 0 bases from J, with 17 bases in between. CDR1 MDHEN and CDR2 SYDVKM come from the germline V gene. CDR3 sequence: CASSFIWDNPMNTEAFF. Written as DNA, the CDR3 is TGTGCCAGCAGTTTCATTTGGGACAACCCTATGAACACTGAAGCTTTCTTT.

The rearrangement joins TRBV28 to TRBJ1-5; TRBD1 is a possible D gene (5 bases). The CDR3 consists of 11 residues. Per germline, CDR1 MDHEN and CDR2 SYDVKM. The V end was cut by 2 bases, the J end by 11 bases, with 7 bases between. The CDR3 nucleotides read TGTGCCAGCAGTTTACGGGGCTCCCAGCATTTT. Its protein is CASSLRGSQHF.

The V gene is TRBV5-5, the J gene TRBJ2-1; D is ambiguous. The CDR3 extends over 15 amino acids. In germline, CDR1 is SGHKS, CDR2 YYEKEE (reference sequence). V was pared by 1 base and J by 1 base, with 9 bases between. The CDR3 loop reads CASSLTGPSYNEQFF. The CDR3 DNA reads as TGTGCCAGCAGCTTGACCGGGCCTTCCTACAATGAGCAGTTCTTC. Together with reference TRBV5-5 and TRBJ2-1, the CDR3 gives the full variable domain: DAGVTQSPTHLIKTRGQQVTLRCSPISGHKSVSWYQQVLGQGPQFIFQYYEKEERGRGNFPDRFSARQFPNYSSELNVNALLLGDSALYLCASSLTGPSYNEQFFGPGTRLTVL.

V and J are TRBV5-4 and TRBJ1-1, with 7 positions matching TRBD1. The CDR3 totals 14 residues. The germline V gene has CDR1 SGHNT and CDR2 YYREEE (reference sequence). V was pared by 3 bases and J by 3 bases, with 5 bases of the junction left unmatched. CDR3 nucleotide sequence: TGTGCCAGCAGCTCGGACAGGAGGTACACTGAAGCTTTCTTT. Translation: CASSSDRRYTEAFF. Supplemented by reference TRBV5-4 and TRBJ1-1, the full variable domain reads ETGVTQSPTHLIKTRGQQVTLRCSSQSGHNTVSWYQQALGQGPQFIFQYYREEENGRGNFPPRFSGLQFPNYSSELNVNALELDDSALYLCASSSDRRYTEAFFGQGTRLTVV.

The chain is built from TRBV6-5 and TRBJ2-5, with D possibly TRBD1 on 6 matching bases. There are 12 residues in the CDR3. The V gene lost 4 bases and the J gene lost 9 bases, with 12 bases spanning the gap. CDR1 MNHEY and CDR2 SVGAGI come from the germline V gene. The CDR3 reads CASSSPSGAQYF. The CDR3 nucleotides are TGTGCCAGCAGTTCCCCATCAGGGGCCCAGTACTTC.

The chain links TRBV2 to TRBJ1-5, with 7 bases identical to TRBD1. CDR1 SNHLY and CDR2 FYNNEI come from the germline V gene. V lost 6 bases, J lost 4 bases, and 6 bases stayed unmatched. The CDR3 loop spans 14 amino acids. The CDR3 DNA reads TGTGCCAGCAGCGGACAGGCCGCAAATCAGCCCCAGCATTTT. Encoded protein: CASSGQAANQPQHF.

This chain connects TRBV6-4 to TRBJ1-1; D might be TRBD1 (6 bases). CDR3 length: 13 residues. The ends were cut back, 6 bases at V and 6 bases at J, with 14 bases in the middle. Germline values: CDR1 MRHNA, CDR2 SNTAGT. The CDR3 is CASSHREGSEAFF. CDR3 DNA: TGTGCCAGCAGCCACAGGGAAGGTTCTGAAGCTTTCTTT.

The CDR3, as DNA: TGTGCCAGCAGCGTAGAGTATTCCTACAATGAGCAGTTCTTC. Its protein is CASSVEYSYNEQFF. The chain carries TRBV9 and TRBJ2-1, with no clear D. Trimming left V 0 bases short and J 1 base short, with 5 bases between. This CDR3 has 14 residues. CDR1 is SGDLS and CDR2 is YYNGEE in the germline V gene. Full variable domain (remainder filled in from reference TRBV9 and TRBJ2-1): DSGVTQTPKHLITATGQRVTLRCSPRSGDLSVYWYQQSLDQGLQFLIQYYNGEERAKGNILERFSAQQFPDLHSELNLSSLELGDSALYFCASSVEYSYNEQFFGPGTRLTVL.

The chain links TRBV19 to TRBJ2-5; 9 positions match TRBD2. The CDR3 is 15 amino acids. Per the germline V gene, CDR1 is LNHDA and CDR2 is SQIVND (reference sequence). Trimming took 6 bases from V and 3 from J; bases not matched to a gene: 8. CDR3 amino acids: CASRRAGGLEETQYF. The CDR3, as DNA: TGTGCCAGTAGAAGGGCGGGGGGGCTGGAAGAGACCCAGTACTTC.

The V and J genes are TRBV2 and TRBJ1-1; TRBD1 agrees at 8 bases. J gave up 3 bases and V 6 bases, and 9 bases lay outside the gene matches. The CDR3 consists of 15 residues. Germline V gene data show CDR1 as SNHLY and CDR2 as FYNNEI. CDR3 nucleotide sequence: TGTGCCAGCAGGGACAGGGAGAATCGGTACACTGAAGCTTTCTTT. It is translated as CASRDRENRYTEAFF.

This clone has only one observation. The rearrangement uses TRBV4-2 and TRBJ1-4, with a tentative D call TRBD1 (6 bases). The CDR3 is made up of 15 amino acids. Trimming took 1 base from V and 7 from J, leaving 13 bases between them. Per germline, CDR1 LGHNA and CDR2 YNFKEQ. CDR3 DNA: TGTGCCAGCAGCCAAGTTTCCAGGGGAGGTGAAAAACTGTTTTTT. It yields the protein CASSQVSRGGEKLFF.

Here the CDR3 reads CATSGGPAGELFF. CDR3 coding DNA: TGTGCCACCTCGGGAGGGCCAGCCGGGGAGCTGTTTTTT. The V and J genes are TRBV15 and TRBJ2-2; 8 nucleotides align to TRBD2. In germline, CDR1 is LNHNV, CDR2 YYDKDF (reference sequence). V trimming: 8 bases; J trimming: 6 bases; junction bases outside the gene matches: 5. CDR3 size: 13 residues. The whole variable domain, filled in from reference TRBV15 and TRBJ2-2, reads DAMVIQNPRYQVTQFGKPVTLSCSQTLNHNVMYWYQQKSSQAPKLLFHYYDKDFNNEADTPDNFQSRRPNTSFCFLDIRSPGLGDTAMYLCATSGGPAGELFFGEGSRLTVL.

The chain recombines TRBV2 with TRBJ1-1; no definite D call. V was pared by 4 bases and J by 1 base, with 10 bases between. The CDR3 length is 14 residues. The germline gives CDR1 SNHLY, CDR2 FYNNEI. The CDR3 DNA reads TGTGCCAGCAGTGCATCAGTGGCGAACACTGAAGCTTTCTTT. It codes for CASSASVANTEAFF. The variable domain in full, with the rest retrieved from reference TRBV2 and TRBJ1-1, is EPEVTQTPSHQVTQMGQEVILRCVPISNHLYFYWYRQILGQKVEFLVSFYNNEISEKSEIFDDQFSVERPDGSNFTLKIRSTKLEDSAMYFCASSASVANTEAFFGQGTRLTVV.

The V call is TRBV15, the J call TRBJ1-2; D not certain. V lost 1 base to trimming and J lost 6 bases, with 9 bases between them. CDR1 and CDR2 (germline): LNHNV, YYDKDF (reference sequence). The CDR3 contains 13 residues. DNA for the CDR3: TGTGCCACCAGCAGAGTCCCCATGAATGGCTACACCTTC. Translating gives CATSRVPMNGYTF.

The V and J genes are TRBV10-2 and TRBJ1-1, with 7 positions matching TRBD1. Germline loops: CDR1 WSHSY, CDR2 SAAADI. The CDR3 is 13 amino acids. V trimming: 10 bases; J trimming: 0 bases; junction bases outside the gene matches: 5. CDR3 nucleotide sequence: TGCGCCACGAGGGACAGATTGAACACTGAAGCTTTCTTT. Encoded protein: CATRDRLNTEAFF.

V gene TRBV27 combines with J gene TRBJ2-7; D perhaps matches TRBD2 (6 bases). Germline CDR1 is MNHEY and CDR2 is SMNVEV (reference sequence). CDR3 length equals 13 residues. V lost 5 bases to trimming and J lost 6 bases, with 14 bases between them. The CDR3 region has the DNA TGTGCCAGCAGTCTAGGGACCGGGGGCGAGCAGTACTTC. Its protein is CASSLGTGGEQYF.

As DNA, the CDR3 is TGTGCCAGCAGCCAAGTCGGGTCTACAGGGTTGAGTGGCTACACCTTC. Its protein is CASSQVGSTGLSGYTF. The J gene is TRBJ1-2, the V gene TRBV14, with a tentative D call TRBD1 (6 bases). The CDR3 runs to 16 residues. The ends were cut back, 1 base at V and 7 bases at J, with 19 bases in the middle. The germline CDR1 and CDR2 sequences are SGHDN and FVKESK.

The V gene is TRBV28, the J gene TRBJ2-7; maybe TRBD1 (5 bases). V was pared by 6 bases and J by 2 bases, with 11 bases between. The CDR3 extends over 13 amino acids. Germline V gives CDR1 MDHEN, CDR2 SYDVKM. CDR3 bases: TGTGCCAGCAGAAAACAGGAGCCCTACGAGCAGTACTTC. Amino acids: CASRKQEPYEQYF.